Each of the 18 T cell receptor beta chains below was sequenced from the same sample in a study of blood T cell repertoires in COVID-19. The assay was immunoSEQ multiplex PCR, and TCRdb's table has in-frame clones only and misses some. Among under 300,000 clones listed, 84% were seen once. Specimen: peripheral blood. The receptors come from a man aged 45-65 years with acute or convalescent COVID-19.

The rearrangement links TRBV6-5 to TRBJ1-5, with 9 positions matching TRBD1. This CDR3 region has 15 residues. In germline, CDR1 is MNHEY, CDR2 SVGAGI. The V gene end was trimmed by 6 bases and the J gene end by 4 bases; junction bases not matched to a gene: 7. The CDR3 sequence is CASRPPGQGNQPQHF. CDR3 nucleotides: TGTGCCAGCAGACCCCCGGGACAGGGAAATCAGCCCCAGCATTTT.

Only one count was recorded for this clone. The rearrangement joins TRBV6-5 to TRBJ1-1; TRBD1 might be the D (6 bases). The V gene lost 5 bases and the J gene lost 2 bases, with 15 bases spanning the gap. Germline V gives CDR1 MNHEY, CDR2 SVGAGI. There are 15 residues in the CDR3. This chain's CDR3 is CASSRTGLLNTEAFF. The CDR3 DNA reads as TGTGCCAGCAGTCGTACAGGGCTATTAAACACTGAAGCTTTCTTT.

This chain joins TRBV9 and TRBJ2-3; 9 bases match TRBD2. Germline V gene data show CDR1 as SGDLS and CDR2 as YYNGEE. The CDR3 covers 18 residues. The junction had 8 bases not matched to a gene; V was cut back by 0 bases and J by 0 bases. In DNA form, the CDR3 reads TGTGCCAGCAGCGTAGTAGCGGGGGCTTTGGATAGCACAGATACGCAGTATTTT. Translating it yields CASSVVAGALDSTDTQYF.

The rearrangement joins TRBV27 to TRBJ1-2; 7 positions agree with TRBD1. Losses at the gene ends were 2 bases for V and 8 bases for J; bases not matched to a gene: 11. This CDR3 is built from 15 residues. The germline V gene encodes CDR1 MNHEY and CDR2 SMNVEV (reference sequence). This CDR3 is CASSLRPQGIEGYTF. For the CDR3, the DNA is TGTGCCAGCAGTTTACGACCACAGGGGATAGAAGGCTACACCTTC.

The chain joins TRBV6-5 to TRBJ2-7; no clear D gene. V gave up 6 bases and J gave up 2 bases, with 14 bases separating them. The CDR3 is 14 amino acids. Germline loops: CDR1 MNHEY, CDR2 SVGAGI. CDR3: CASRGYKVTYEQYF. DNA for the CDR3: TGTGCCAGCAGGGGCTATAAGGTGACCTACGAGCAGTACTTC.

V is TRBV5-1 and J is TRBJ2-2; D is perhaps TRBD2 (6 bases). The CDR3 is 16 residues long. Trimming took 2 bases from V and 1 from J, leaving 12 bases between them. CDR1 and CDR2 from the germline V gene are SGHRS and YFSETQ. The chain's CDR3 is CASSFGPAGNTGELFF. CDR3 coding DNA: TGCGCCAGCAGCTTTGGACCAGCGGGGAACACCGGGGAGCTGTTTTTT.

The chain carries TRBV21-1 and TRBJ1-5; the table's D call, TRBD1, has no DNA check behind it. TRBV21-1 constitutes a pseudogene. There are 18 residues in the CDR3. The CDR3 protein is CASSDRDRGRDSNQPQHF. The CDR3, as DNA: TGTGCCAGCAGCGACCGGGACAGGGGAAGAGATAGCAATCAGCCCCAGCATTTT.

The table lists this clone with a few counts. The chain uses TRBV28 and TRBJ2-1; possibly TRBD2 for D (5 bases). From germline, CDR1 is MDHEN and CDR2 SYDVKM. The germline V and J ends were trimmed by 2 bases and 6 bases, with 14 bases remaining between them. This CDR3 has 15 amino acids. CDR3 protein: CASSLREFLPNEQFF. The CDR3 bases are TGTGCCAGCAGTTTAAGGGAGTTCCTCCCCAATGAGCAGTTCTTC.

The chain links TRBV6-5 to TRBJ1-1; D remains ambiguous. CDR3 length: 15 residues. V lost 2 bases, J lost 1 base, and 11 bases lay in between. Looked up from germline, CDR1 is MNHEY and CDR2 is SVGAGI. CDR3 loop: CASSYTRQANTEAFF. CDR3 nucleotide sequence: TGTGCCAGCAGTTACACCCGGCAGGCGAACACTGAAGCTTTCTTT.

The chain has TRBV6-1 and TRBJ2-7; maybe TRBD1 (5 bases). CDR1 MNHNS and CDR2 SASEGT come from the germline V gene. V was pared by 1 base and J by 9 bases, with 13 bases between. The CDR3 spans 13 residues. The CDR3 spells CASSEEGRARQYF. CDR3 bases: TGTGCCAGCAGTGAAGAGGGCAGGGCAAGGCAGTACTTC.

CDR3 sequence reads: CASGQGGTEAFF. The DNA of the CDR3 is TGTGCCTCGGGACAGGGGGGCACTGAAGCTTTCTTT. The chain combines TRBV9 with TRBJ1-1; 11 bases agree with TRBD1. With V trimmed by 10 bases and J by 4 bases, 3 bases remained unmatched. Germline V gene data show CDR1 as SGDLS and CDR2 as YYNGEE. The CDR3 runs to 12 residues. The entire variable domain, with the rest obtained from reference TRBV9 and TRBJ1-1, is as follows: DSGVTQTPKHLITATGQRVTLRCSPRSGDLSVYWYQQSLDQGLQFLIQYYNGEERAKGNILERFSAQQFPDLHSELNLSSLELGDSALYFCASGQGGTEAFFGQGTRLTVV.

The gene calls are TRBV5-4 and TRBJ1-1; 7 nucleotides match TRBD1. V trimming: 3 bases; J trimming: 3 bases; junction bases outside the gene matches: 11. CDR3 length: 16 amino acids. Germline V gene lookup returns CDR1 SGHNT and CDR2 YYREEE (reference sequence). CDR3 protein: CASSWGSRGMYTEAFF. The CDR3 coding sequence is TGTGCCAGCAGCTGGGGGTCCAGGGGGATGTACACTGAAGCTTTCTTT.

V is TRBV27 and J is TRBJ2-3; maybe TRBD2 (6 bases). The V end was cut by 5 bases, the J end by 8 bases, with 20 bases between. The CDR3 consists of 15 residues. CDR1 and CDR2 (germline): MNHEY, SMNVEV (reference sequence). The CDR3 DNA reads as TGTGCCAGCAGTACTTGGGGTAGCGGTGACCCTACGCAGTATTTT. Translating it yields CASSTWGSGDPTQYF.

V gene TRBV15 combines with J gene TRBJ2-7, with D tentatively TRBD1 (6 bases). CDR1 is LNHNV, CDR2 YYDKDF, per germline (reference sequence). CDR3 size: 14 residues. Trimming took 3 bases from V and 4 from J, leaving 13 bases between them. For the CDR3, the DNA is TGTGCCACCAGCAGGGCCCGGACAGTATACGAGCAGTACTTC. Its translation is CATSRARTVYEQYF.

This chain connects TRBV5-1 to TRBJ2-1; D remains unclear. This CDR3 contains 12 residues. Trimming removed 1 base from V and 9 bases from J, with 8 bases in between. Germline V gene lookup returns CDR1 SGHRS and CDR2 YFSETQ. CDR3 DNA sequence: TGCGCCAGCAGCTTGAATGTCCTTGAGCAGTTCTTC. This codes for CASSLNVLEQFF.

Comments on this clone: This sample also contains other DNA sequences that code for the same CDR3. This chain links TRBV5-1 with TRBJ1-5; TRBD1 is a possible D gene (6 bases). The V gene lost 0 bases and the J gene lost 2 bases, with 9 bases spanning the gap. Germline V gives CDR1 SGHRS, CDR2 YFSETQ. The CDR3 has 15 residues. CDR3 bases: TGCGCCAGCAGCTTGGCGGGGGGCGGCAATCAGCCCCAGCATTTT. Translation: CASSLAGGGNQPQHF.

The chain is built from TRBV28 and TRBJ2-7; D is possibly TRBD1 (7 bases). Per the germline V gene, CDR1 is MDHEN and CDR2 is SYDVKM. CDR3 size: 16 residues. V was clipped by 4 bases and J by 1 base, with 17 bases between them. CDR3 sequence (DNA): TGTGCCAGCAGTTCCCCGAGCAGGGGGGTATCCTACGAGCAGTACTTC. Translated: CASSSPSRGVSYEQYF.

The chain links TRBV24-1 to TRBJ2-1; perhaps TRBD2 as D (6 bases). V lost 1 base, J lost 5 bases, and 14 bases lay in between. This CDR3 is built from 16 residues. Per germline, CDR1 KGHDR and CDR2 SFDVKD. The CDR3 sequence is CATSDFRGAGHNEQFF. The CDR3 nucleotides read TGTGCCACCAGTGATTTTAGGGGAGCGGGCCACAATGAGCAGTTCTTC.